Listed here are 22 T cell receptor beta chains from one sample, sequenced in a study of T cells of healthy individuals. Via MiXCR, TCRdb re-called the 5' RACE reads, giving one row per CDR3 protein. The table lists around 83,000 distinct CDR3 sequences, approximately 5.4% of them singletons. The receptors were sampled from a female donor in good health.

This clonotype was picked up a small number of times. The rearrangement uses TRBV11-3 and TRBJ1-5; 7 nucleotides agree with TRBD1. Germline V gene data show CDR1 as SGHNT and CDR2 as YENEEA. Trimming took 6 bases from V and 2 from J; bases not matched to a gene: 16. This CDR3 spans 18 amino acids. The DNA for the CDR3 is TGTGCCAGCAGGCACAAGGGAGGGGGCTGGGCCGGCAATCAGCCCCAGCATTTT. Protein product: CASRHKGGGWAGNQPQHF.

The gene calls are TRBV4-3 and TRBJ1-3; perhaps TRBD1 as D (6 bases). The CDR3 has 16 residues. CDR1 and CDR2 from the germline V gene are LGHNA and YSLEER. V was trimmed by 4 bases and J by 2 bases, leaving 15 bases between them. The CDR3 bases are TGCGCCAGCAGCCCCACCTGGGCAGGGGCTGGAAACACCATATATTTT. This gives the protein CASSPTWAGAGNTIYF.

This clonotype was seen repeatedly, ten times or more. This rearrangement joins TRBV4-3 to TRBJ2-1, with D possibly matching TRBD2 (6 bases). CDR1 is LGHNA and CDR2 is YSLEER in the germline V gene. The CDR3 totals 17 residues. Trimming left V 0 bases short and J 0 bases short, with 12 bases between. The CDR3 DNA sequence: TGCGCCAGCAGCCAAGATTGTCGGGAGAGCTCCTACAATGAGCAGTTCTTC. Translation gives CASSQDCRESSYNEQFF.

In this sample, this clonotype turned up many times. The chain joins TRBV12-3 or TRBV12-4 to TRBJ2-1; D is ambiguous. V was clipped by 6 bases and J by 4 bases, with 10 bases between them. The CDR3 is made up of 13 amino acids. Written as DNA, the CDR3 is TGTGCCAGCAGCCCTGGGCTTTACAATGAGCAGTTCTTC. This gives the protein CASSPGLYNEQFF.

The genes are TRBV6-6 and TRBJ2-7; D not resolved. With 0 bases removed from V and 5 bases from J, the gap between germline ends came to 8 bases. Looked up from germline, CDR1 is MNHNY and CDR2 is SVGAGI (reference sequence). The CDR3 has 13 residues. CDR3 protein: CASSYSNVNEQYF. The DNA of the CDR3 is TGTGCCAGCAGTTACTCGAACGTGAACGAGCAGTACTTC.

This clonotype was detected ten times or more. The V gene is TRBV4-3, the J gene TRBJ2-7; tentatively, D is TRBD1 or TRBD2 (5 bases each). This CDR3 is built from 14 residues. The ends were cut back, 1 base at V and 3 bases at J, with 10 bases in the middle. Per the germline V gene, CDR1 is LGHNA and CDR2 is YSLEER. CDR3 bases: TGCGCCAGCAGCCAAGGTGGGGGAGACTACGAGCAGTACTTC. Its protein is CASSQGGGDYEQYF.

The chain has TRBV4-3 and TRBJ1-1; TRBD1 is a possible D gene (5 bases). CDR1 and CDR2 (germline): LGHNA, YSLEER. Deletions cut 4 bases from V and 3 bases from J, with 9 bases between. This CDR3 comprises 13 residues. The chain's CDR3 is CASSLQGHTEAFF. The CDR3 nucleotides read TGCGCCAGCAGCCTCCAGGGCCACACTGAAGCTTTCTTT.

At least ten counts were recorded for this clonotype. The CDR3 loop is CASTQGSTDGYTF. The CDR3 DNA is TGTGCCAGCACCCAAGGGTCTACAGATGGCTACACCTTC. The J gene is TRBJ1-2, the V gene TRBV25-1; D is uncertain. Germline CDR1 and CDR2: MGHDK and SYGVNS. Deletions cut 7 bases from V and 6 bases from J, with 15 bases between. The CDR3 loop spans 13 amino acids.

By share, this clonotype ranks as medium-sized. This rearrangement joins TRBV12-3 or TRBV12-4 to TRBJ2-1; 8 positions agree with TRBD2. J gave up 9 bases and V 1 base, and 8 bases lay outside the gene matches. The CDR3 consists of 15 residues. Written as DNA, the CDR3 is TGTGCCAGCAGTTTAGTCGGGAGGGCCGGGGGTGAGCAGTTCTTC. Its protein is CASSLVGRAGGEQFF.

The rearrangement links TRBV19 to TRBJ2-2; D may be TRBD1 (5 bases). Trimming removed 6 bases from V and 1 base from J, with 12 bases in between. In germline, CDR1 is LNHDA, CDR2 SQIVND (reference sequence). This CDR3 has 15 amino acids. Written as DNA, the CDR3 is TGTGCCAGTAGAAGGGCAGGGATGAACACCGGGGAGCTGTTTTTT. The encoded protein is CASRRAGMNTGELFF.

CDR3 bases: TGTGCCAGCAGAAGCGGGCCCGGAGGGACCAACTATGGCTACACCTTC. Protein: CASRSGPGGTNYGYTF. The chain carries TRBV6-5 and TRBJ1-2; maybe TRBD1 (5 bases). This CDR3 has 16 amino acids. Germline V gives CDR1 MNHEY, CDR2 SVGAGI. The V and J ends lost 6 bases and 2 bases respectively, with 19 bases between them.

CDR3 sequence: CACAGRFNEKLFF. The CDR3, as DNA: TGTGCCTGCGCCGGGAGGTTTAATGAAAAACTGTTTTTT. The genes are TRBV30 and TRBJ1-4; D is unresolved. Trimming took 6 bases from V and 4 from J, leaving 12 bases between them. CDR1 is GTSNPN, CDR2 SVGIG, per germline (reference sequence). The CDR3 covers 13 residues.

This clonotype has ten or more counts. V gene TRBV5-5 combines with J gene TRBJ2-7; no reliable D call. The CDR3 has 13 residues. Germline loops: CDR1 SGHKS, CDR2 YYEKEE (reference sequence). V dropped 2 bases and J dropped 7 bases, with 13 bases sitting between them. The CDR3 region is CASSLMTGWEQYF. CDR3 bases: TGTGCCAGCAGCTTAATGACGGGCTGGGAGCAGTACTTC.

The CDR3 DNA reads TGTGCCAGCAGGACGGCGACAGGGGTCACAGATACGCAGTATTTT. Translating gives CASRTATGVTDTQYF. The chain uses TRBV6-8 and TRBJ2-3, with 8 bases identical to TRBD1. CDR3 size: 15 residues. Germline V gene data show CDR1 as MNHGY and CDR2 as SAAAGT. The junction had 7 bases not matched to a gene; V was cut back by 6 bases and J by 2 bases.

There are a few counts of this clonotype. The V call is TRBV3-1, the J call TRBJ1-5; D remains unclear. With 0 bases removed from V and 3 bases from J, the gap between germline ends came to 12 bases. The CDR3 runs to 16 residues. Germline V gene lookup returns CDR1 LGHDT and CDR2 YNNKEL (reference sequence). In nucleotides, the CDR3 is TGTGCCAGCAGCCAAGATTTTAAGGGCTCCAATCAGCCCCAGCATTTT. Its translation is CASSQDFKGSNQPQHF.

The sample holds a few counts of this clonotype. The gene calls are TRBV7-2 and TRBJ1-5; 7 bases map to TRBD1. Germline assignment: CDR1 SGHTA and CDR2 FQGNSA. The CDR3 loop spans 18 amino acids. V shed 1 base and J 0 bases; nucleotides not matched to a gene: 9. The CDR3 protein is CASSLVAGTAYSNQPQHF. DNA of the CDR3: TGTGCCAGCAGCTTAGTGGCTGGGACAGCTTATAGCAATCAGCCCCAGCATTTT. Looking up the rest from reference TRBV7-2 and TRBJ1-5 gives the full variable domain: GAGVSQSPSNKVTEKGKDVELRCDPISGHTALYWYRQSLGQGLEFLIYFQGNSAPDKSGLPSDRFSAERTGGSVSTLTIQRTQQEDSAVYLCASSLVAGTAYSNQPQHFGDGTRLSIL.

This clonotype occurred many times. CDR3 sequence (DNA): TGTGCCAGCAGTAACGACAGGGAAGCGGGGTGGCTCCAGTTCTTC. Its protein is CASSNDREAGWLQFF. The chain uses TRBV12-3 or TRBV12-4 and TRBJ2-1; D may correspond to TRBD1 or TRBD2 (7 bases each). Between the trimmed V and J ends, which lost 5 bases and 13 bases, there was a span of 24 bases. This CDR3 spans 15 amino acids.

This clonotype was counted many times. CDR3 sequence (DNA): TGTGCCAGCAGCCAAGTTCAAGACCCAATCTACAATGAGCAGTTCTTC. Translation gives CASSQVQDPIYNEQFF. This chain links TRBV4-2 with TRBJ2-1; no clear D. The CDR3 sequence is 16 residues long. Germline V lookup: CDR1 LGHNA, CDR2 YNFKEQ. V dropped 1 base and J dropped 3 bases, with 13 bases sitting between them.

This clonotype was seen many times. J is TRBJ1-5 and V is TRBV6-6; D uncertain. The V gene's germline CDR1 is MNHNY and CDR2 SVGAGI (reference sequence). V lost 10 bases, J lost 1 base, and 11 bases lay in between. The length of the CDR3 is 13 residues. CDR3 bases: TGTGCCACCAGCCGGAGAAGCAATCAGCCCCAGCATTTT. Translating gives CATSRRSNQPQHF.

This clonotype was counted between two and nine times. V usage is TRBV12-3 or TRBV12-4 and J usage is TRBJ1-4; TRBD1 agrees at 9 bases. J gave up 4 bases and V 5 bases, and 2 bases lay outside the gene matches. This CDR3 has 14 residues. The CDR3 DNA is TGTGCCAGCAGTCCGACAGGGGGTAATGAAAAACTGTTTTTT. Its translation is CASSPTGGNEKLFF.

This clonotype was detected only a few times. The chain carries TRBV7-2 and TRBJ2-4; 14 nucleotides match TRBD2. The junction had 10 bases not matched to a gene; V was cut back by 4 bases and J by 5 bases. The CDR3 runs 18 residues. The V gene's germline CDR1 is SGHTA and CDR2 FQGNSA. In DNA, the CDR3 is TGTGCCAGCAGCTCACGGGGACTAGCGGGAGTTTCCCAAAACATTCAGTACTTC. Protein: CASSSRGLAGVSQNIQYF.

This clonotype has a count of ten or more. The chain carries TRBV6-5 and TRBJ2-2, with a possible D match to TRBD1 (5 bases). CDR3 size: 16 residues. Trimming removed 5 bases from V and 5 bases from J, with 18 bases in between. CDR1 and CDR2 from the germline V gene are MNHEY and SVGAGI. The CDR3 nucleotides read TGTGCCAGCAGTCTCTCAGGGTGGGATGGGACCGGGGAGCTGTTTTTT. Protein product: CASSLSGWDGTGELFF.